These 27 T cell receptor beta chains originate from one sample sequenced in a study of T cell responses to AZD1222 COVID-19 vaccine. The data were produced by immunoSEQ multiplex PCR, yet TCRdb's version contains in-frame clones alone and is incomplete. There are about 79,000 clones in the sample; roughly nine tenths occur only once, and 28% lies in the top ten. The starting material was peripheral blood, obtained 28 days after the second AZD1222 dose. All receptors come from an adult who received the AZD1222 COVID-19 vaccine.

The genes are TRBV7-3 and TRBJ2-1; 7 nucleotides match TRBD1. The CDR3 is 12 amino acids. CDR1 SGHTA and CDR2 FQGTGA come from the germline V gene. The V segment lost 5 bases and the J segment 9 bases; nucleotides outside the gene matches: 4. CDR3 sequence reads: CASSTGEIEQFF. The CDR3 DNA follows: TGTGCCAGCAGCACAGGGGAGATTGAGCAGTTCTTC. The full variable domain, with the rest looked up from reference TRBV7-3 and TRBJ2-1, is GAGVSQTPSNKVTEKGKYVELRCDPISGHTALYWYRQSLGQGPEFLIYFQGTGAADDSGLPNDRFFAVRPEGSVSTLKIQRTERGDSAVYLCASSTGEIEQFFGPGTRLTVL.

The V and J genes are TRBV10-3 and TRBJ1-1, with 8 bases aligning to TRBD1. The junction had 14 bases not matched to a gene; V was cut back by 7 bases and J by 4 bases. CDR1 is ENHRY, CDR2 SYGVKD, per germline. The CDR3 covers 16 residues. The CDR3 here is CAITKTRTGQGTEAFF. For the CDR3, the DNA is TGTGCCATCACCAAAACCCGGACAGGGCAGGGCACTGAAGCTTTCTTT.

A word on this clone: Within the sample, other DNA sequences also encode this same CDR3. The chain joins TRBV6-5 to TRBJ1-2, with 12 positions matching TRBD1. The CDR3 is made up of 15 amino acids. Germline CDR1 is MNHEY and CDR2 is SVGAGI. Trimming took 6 bases from V and 5 from J; bases not matched to a gene: 7. The CDR3 DNA follows: TGTGCCAGCAGCCCCGGGACAGGGGGCTCTTATGGCTACACCTTC. Its translation: CASSPGTGGSYGYTF.

The chain links TRBV3-1 (or the pseudogene TRBV3-2) to TRBJ2-4, with a tentative D call TRBD1 (7 bases). Germline CDR1 reads LGHDT; CDR2 reads YNNKEL (reference sequence). This CDR3 is built from 12 residues. Deletions cut 10 bases from V and 3 bases from J, with 10 bases between. CDR3 protein: CATGGGKNIQYF. The CDR3 DNA follows: TGTGCCACAGGGGGAGGCAAAAACATTCAGTACTTC.

The V and J genes are TRBV10-1 and TRBJ2-1; D uncertain. Germline V gives CDR1 WNHNN, CDR2 SYGVQD (reference sequence). Between the trimmed V and J ends, which lost 11 bases and 4 bases, there was a span of 9 bases. This CDR3 contains 11 residues. The CDR3 region is CAVRRYNEQFF. CDR3 DNA sequence: TGCGCCGTTCGGCGGTACAATGAGCAGTTCTTC.

The V gene is TRBV6-4, the J gene TRBJ2-2, with no clear D. V lost 4 bases to trimming and J lost 3 bases, with 9 bases between them. There are 14 residues in the CDR3. Germline loops: CDR1 MRHNA, CDR2 SNTAGT. CDR3 bases: TGTGCCAGCAGTGGTATAGCCGACACCGGGGAGCTGTTTTTT. Translated: CASSGIADTGELFF.

This clone has a single count. This chain joins TRBV11-3 and TRBJ2-3; unclear D gene. The V gene's germline CDR1 is SGHNT and CDR2 YENEEA. The length of the CDR3 is 13 residues. V lost 7 bases and J lost 2, with 10 bases in between. CDR3 sequence (DNA): TGTGCCAGCACTTTGGGGTTCACAGATACGCAGTATTTT. It codes for CASTLGFTDTQYF.

The CDR3 loop is CASSLQDEQYF. The CDR3 coding sequence is TGTGCCAGCAGCCTTCAAGACGAGCAGTACTTC. V is TRBV7-2 and J is TRBJ2-7, with unresolved D. Germline V gene data show CDR1 as SGHTA and CDR2 as FQGNSA. The CDR3 totals 11 residues. V was clipped by 5 bases and J by 5 bases, with 7 bases between them.

The J gene is TRBJ2-5, the V gene TRBV5-5, with 7 bases matching TRBD2. CDR1 is SGHKS and CDR2 is YYEKEE in the germline V gene (reference sequence). The CDR3 length is 15 residues. With V trimmed by 1 base and J by 2 bases, 5 bases remained unmatched. The CDR3 sequence: CASSLLAGDQETQYF. The CDR3 nucleotides are TGTGCCAGCAGCTTGTTGGCGGGGGATCAAGAGACCCAGTACTTC.

The chain joins TRBV2 to TRBJ2-1, with D uncertain. V was pared by 2 bases and J by 5 bases, with 7 bases between. The CDR3 loop spans 13 amino acids. CDR1 and CDR2 from the germline V gene are SNHLY and FYNNEI. CDR3 coding DNA: TGTGCCAGCAGTGAAAGACGGGACAATGAGCAGTTCTTC. Amino acid sequence: CASSERRDNEQFF.

The chain links TRBV10-2 to TRBJ2-7, with 9 bases fitting TRBD1. This CDR3 contains 14 residues. The germline gives CDR1 WSHSY, CDR2 SAAADI. The trim removed 6 bases at V and 4 bases at J, leaving 7 bases unmatched. The CDR3 coding sequence is TGCGCCAGCAGGGGAACAGGGGGCGGGTACGAGCAGTACTTC. This codes for CASRGTGGGYEQYF.

The rearrangement uses TRBV19 and TRBJ1-4; weak D call: TRBD1 (6 bases). V was trimmed by 3 bases and J by 5 bases, leaving 13 bases between them. The germline CDR1 and CDR2 sequences are LNHDA and SQIVND (reference sequence). This CDR3 is built from 15 residues. The CDR3 DNA reads TGTGCCAGTAGTATCCTACAGGGTGTGAATGAAAAACTGTTTTTT. It encodes CASSILQGVNEKLFF.

The V gene is TRBV18, the J gene TRBJ2-2; the D gene could be TRBD1 or TRBD2 (5 bases each). The CDR3 covers 13 residues. Germline CDR1 is KGHSH and CDR2 is LQKENI. V was pared by 3 bases and J by 5 bases, with 7 bases between. CDR3 sequence reads: CASSPGETGELFF. CDR3 DNA sequence: TGTGCCAGCTCACCGGGGGAGACCGGGGAGCTGTTTTTT.

The chain has TRBV13 and TRBJ2-2; a weak D match, TRBD1 (6 bases). The CDR3 is made up of 15 amino acids. Trimming removed 5 bases from V and 4 bases from J, with 14 bases in between. CDR1 is PRHDT, CDR2 FYEKMQ, per germline (reference sequence). CDR3 DNA: TGTGCCAGCAGCCCAGGACAGCTTATCACCGGGGAGCTGTTTTTT. It encodes CASSPGQLITGELFF. Supplemented by reference TRBV13 and TRBJ2-2, the full variable domain reads AAGVIQSPRHLIKEKRETATLKCYPIPRHDTVYWYQQGPGQDPQFLISFYEKMQSDKGSIPDRFSAQQFSDYHSELNMSSLELGDSALYFCASSPGQLITGELFFGEGSRLTVL.

The chain couples TRBV3-1 (or the pseudogene TRBV3-2) to TRBJ2-7; D tentatively reads TRBD1 or TRBD2 (5 bases each). Germline CDR1 and CDR2: LGHDT and YNNKEL (reference sequence). The CDR3 has 14 residues. The germline V and J ends were trimmed by 3 bases and 5 bases, with 14 bases remaining between them. This CDR3 is CASSHGTQADEQYF. For the CDR3, the DNA is TGTGCCAGCAGCCACGGGACCCAGGCCGACGAGCAGTACTTC.

This clone has just one count. The V and J genes are TRBV4-1 and TRBJ1-1; 8 positions agree with TRBD1. CDR1 and CDR2 (germline): MGHRA, YSYEKL. With 0 bases clipped from V and 5 bases from J, the junction kept 5 bases outside the gene matches. The CDR3 spans 15 residues. CDR3 nucleotides: TGCGCCAGCAGCCAAGAATCAGGGGGCTATACTGAAGCTTTCTTT. Protein sequence: CASSQESGGYTEAFF.

This clone was detected once. The chain combines TRBV11-3 with TRBJ2-3; D is uncertain. The CDR3 sequence is 16 residues long. V was shortened by 5 bases and J by 0 bases, with 15 bases between the two germline ends. The germline V gene has CDR1 SGHNT and CDR2 YENEEA. In nucleotides, the CDR3 is TGTGCCAGCAGCCCTCGGCCCTGGGGAAGCACAGATACGCAGTATTTT. Translating gives CASSPRPWGSTDTQYF. The full variable domain, with the rest looked up from reference TRBV11-3 and TRBJ2-3, is EAGVVQSPRYKIIEKKQPVAFWCNPISGHNTLYWYLQNLGQGPELLIRYENEEAVDDSQLPKDRFSAERLKGVDSTLKIQPAELGDSAVYLCASSPRPWGSTDTQYFGPGTRLTVL.

The rearrangement joins TRBV7-9 to TRBJ2-7; 7 nucleotides agree with TRBD2. CDR1 SEHNR and CDR2 FQNEAQ come from the germline V gene (reference sequence). The CDR3 sequence is 16 residues long. V dropped 5 bases and J dropped 3; count of bases not matched to a gene: 13. The DNA of the CDR3 is TGTGCCAGCAGCCTCTCTGAATTGGCTAGCGGCTACGAGCAGTACTTC. This translates into CASSLSELASGYEQYF.

V gene TRBV29-1 combines with J gene TRBJ2-5; D remains unclear. This CDR3 is 11 amino acids long. Trimming left V 2 bases short and J 3 bases short, with 4 bases between. Per the germline V gene, CDR1 is SQVTM and CDR2 is ANQGSEA. DNA for the CDR3: TGCAGCGTTGAAATCAAAGAGACCCAGTACTTC. Its translation: CSVEIKETQYF.

This clone was observed once. This chain links TRBV6-5 with TRBJ2-7; possible D gene TRBD1, 6 bases. The germline gives CDR1 MNHEY, CDR2 SVGAGI. Trimming cost V 2 bases and J 1 base, with 9 bases left between them. The CDR3 loop spans 14 amino acids. The CDR3 nucleotides read TGTGCCAGCAGTTACAACAGGGATTCCTACGAGCAGTACTTC. Translation gives CASSYNRDSYEQYF.

This clone was seen once. V gene TRBV19 combines with J gene TRBJ1-2; D is unclear. The V end lost 6 bases, the J end lost 8 bases, and 19 bases lay between the germline ends. This CDR3 comprises 14 residues. Germline CDR1 and CDR2: LNHDA and SQIVND (reference sequence). The CDR3 protein is CASSGLARARGYTF. In DNA, the CDR3 is TGTGCCAGTAGCGGCTTGGCCCGGGCGCGGGGCTACACCTTC.

This sequence joins TRBV5-5 and TRBJ1-6, with D possibly being TRBD1 (5 bases). V gave up 4 bases and J gave up 6 bases, with 11 bases separating them. The germline CDR1 and CDR2 sequences are SGHKS and YYEKEE (reference sequence). The length of the CDR3 is 14 residues. The CDR3 nucleotides are TGTGCCAGCAGCCCGGGACGCATTAATTCACCCCTCCACTTT. This gives the protein CASSPGRINSPLHF.

This clone was seen a few times. The chain links TRBV9 to TRBJ2-1; D gene unclear. This CDR3 region has 14 residues. Trimming left V 2 bases short and J 2 bases short, with 8 bases between. Germline V lookup: CDR1 SGDLS, CDR2 YYNGEE. The CDR3 sequence: CASSVGITYNEQFF. The CDR3 bases are TGTGCCAGCAGCGTCGGTATTACCTACAATGAGCAGTTCTTC.

The gene calls are TRBV9 and TRBJ1-2; D gene unclear. The CDR3 contains 16 residues. The V gene's germline CDR1 is SGDLS and CDR2 YYNGEE. Trimming cost V 4 bases and J 1 base, with 17 bases left between them. The CDR3 region is CASSSIMTLDNYGYTF. DNA for the CDR3: TGTGCCAGCAGCTCAATCATGACACTGGATAACTATGGCTACACCTTC. Drawing the rest from reference TRBV9 and TRBJ1-2, the complete variable domain is DSGVTQTPKHLITATGQRVTLRCSPRSGDLSVYWYQQSLDQGLQFLIQYYNGEERAKGNILERFSAQQFPDLHSELNLSSLELGDSALYFCASSSIMTLDNYGYTFGSGTRLTVV.

The chain couples TRBV2 to TRBJ1-6; 7 bases map to TRBD1. This CDR3 comprises 13 residues. V was clipped by 10 bases and J by 5 bases; unmatched bases: 5. Germline loops: CDR1 SNHLY, CDR2 FYNNEI. CDR3 in DNA: TGTGCCACCACCGGGACAGATAATTCACCCCTCCACTTT. This sequence encodes CATTGTDNSPLHF.

This clone appeared a few times. The genes are TRBV28 and TRBJ2-7, with 11 bases lining up with TRBD2. Germline V CDR1 and CDR2: MDHEN, SYDVKM. The CDR3 is 15 amino acids. V dropped 2 bases and J dropped 0; count of bases not matched to a gene: 0. DNA of the CDR3: TGTGCCAGCAGTTTAGGACTAGCGGGCTCCTACGAGCAGTACTTC. Encoded protein: CASSLGLAGSYEQYF.

V is TRBV19 and J is TRBJ1-5, with 7 bases identical to TRBD1. The CDR3 loop spans 14 amino acids. Germline CDR1 and CDR2: LNHDA and SQIVND (reference sequence). After removal of 4 bases from V and 5 bases from J, the junction contained 5 bases not matched to a gene. This chain's CDR3 is CASSNRDRDQPQHF. The CDR3 DNA is TGTGCCAGTAGTAACCGGGACAGAGATCAGCCCCAGCATTTT.